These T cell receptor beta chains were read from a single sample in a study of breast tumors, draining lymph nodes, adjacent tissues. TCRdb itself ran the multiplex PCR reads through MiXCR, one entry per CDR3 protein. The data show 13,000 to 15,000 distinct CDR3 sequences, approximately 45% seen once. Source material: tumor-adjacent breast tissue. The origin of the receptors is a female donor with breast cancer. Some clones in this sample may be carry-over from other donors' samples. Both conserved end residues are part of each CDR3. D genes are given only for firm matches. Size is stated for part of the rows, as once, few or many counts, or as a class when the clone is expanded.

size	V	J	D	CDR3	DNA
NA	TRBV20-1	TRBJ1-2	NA	CSASPGGGKKDF	TGCAGTGCTAGCCCCGGGGGGGGGAAGAAGGACTTC
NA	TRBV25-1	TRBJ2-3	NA	CASSKSSGRGNTDTQYF	TGTGCCAGCAGTAAATCCTCTGGCAGGGGTAACACAGATACGCAGTATTTT
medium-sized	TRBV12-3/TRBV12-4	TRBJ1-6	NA	CASRKGSSYNSPLHF	TGTGCCAGCAGGAAGGGTAGCTCCTATAATTCACCCCTCCACTTT
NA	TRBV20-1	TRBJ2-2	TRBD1	CSAARQGDTGELFF	TGCAGTGCCGCCAGACAGGGTGACACCGGGGAGCTGTTTTTT
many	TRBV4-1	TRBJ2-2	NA	CASSQRLDGELFF	TGCGCCAGCAGCCAAAGACTAGACGGGGAGCTGTTTTTT
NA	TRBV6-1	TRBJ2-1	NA	CANISAEYYDEQFF	TGTGCCAACATTTCAGCGGAATACTACGATGAGCAGTTCTTC
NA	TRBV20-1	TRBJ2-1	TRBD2	CSAMWTSGRAGRQFF	TGCAGTGCTATGTGGACTAGCGGGAGGGCAGGGAGGCAGTTCTTC
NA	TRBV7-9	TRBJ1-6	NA	CASSRDGDNSPLPF	TGTGCCAGCAGCCGGGACGGGGATAATTCCCCCCTCCCCTTT
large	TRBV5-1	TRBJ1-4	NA	CASSSGDTGAKLFF	TGCGCCAGCAGCTCCGGCGACACGGGGGCTAAACTGTTTTTT
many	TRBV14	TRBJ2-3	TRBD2	CASSFNSGIFTDTQYF	TGTGCCAGCAGCTTCAATAGCGGGATATTCACAGATACGCAGTATTTT
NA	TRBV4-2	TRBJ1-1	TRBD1	CASSLDSYSQGEGEAFF	TGTGCCAGCAGCCTCGACTCCTACTCGCAGGGGGAGGGTGAAGCTTTCTTT
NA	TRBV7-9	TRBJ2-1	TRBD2	CASSFQTSGRLNEQFF	TGTGCCAGCAGCTTCCAGACTAGCGGGAGGCTCAATGAGCAGTTCTTC
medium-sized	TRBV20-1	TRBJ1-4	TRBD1	CSAQLQGYQGELFF	TGCAGTGCTCAACTACAGGGCTACCAGGGGGAACTGTTTTTT
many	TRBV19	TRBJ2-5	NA	CASSVTGFSRETQYF	TGTGCCAGTAGTGTAACAGGGTTCTCACGGGAGACCCAGTACTTC
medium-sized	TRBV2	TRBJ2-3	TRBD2	CASQAEAGSRDTQYF	TGTGCCAGCCAAGCGGAAGCGGGATCACGGGATACGCAGTATTTT
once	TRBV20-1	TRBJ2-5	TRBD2	CSAMWTSGVATQYF	TGCAGTGCTATGTGGACTAGCGGGGTCGCGACCCAGTACTTC
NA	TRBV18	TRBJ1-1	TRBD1	CASSPPSTGSNTEAFF	TGTGCCAGCTCACCACCGTCGACAGGGTCGAACACTGAAGCTTTCTTT
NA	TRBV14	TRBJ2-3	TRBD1	CASSHVGQGTDTQYF	TGTGCCAGCAGCCACGTGGGACAGGGCACAGATACGCAGTATTTT
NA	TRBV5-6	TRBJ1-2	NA	CASSRGVTGLYGYTF	TGTGCCAGCAGCCGAGGGGTGACAGGACTCTATGGCTACACCTTC
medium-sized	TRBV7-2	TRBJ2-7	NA	CASSLAVGGGVDEQYF	TGTGCCAGCAGCTTAGCGGTGGGGGGAGGAGTGGACGAGCAGTACTTC
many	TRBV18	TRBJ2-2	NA	CASSPIILTGELFF	TGTGCCAGCTCACCAATCATCCTTACCGGGGAGCTGTTTTTT
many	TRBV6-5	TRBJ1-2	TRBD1	CASSYSPTGTGYTF	TGTGCCAGCAGTTACTCTCCGACAGGGACTGGCTACACCTTC
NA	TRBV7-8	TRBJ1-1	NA	CASSLAGTEAFF	TGTGCCAGCAGCTTAGCAGGGACTGAAGCTTTCTTT
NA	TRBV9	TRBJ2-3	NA	CASSVGVGDTQYF	TGTGCCAGCAGCGTGGGGGTTGGAGATACGCAGTATTTT
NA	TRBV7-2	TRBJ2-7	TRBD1	CASSSYRGQGAREQYF	TGTGCCAGCAGCTCCTACAGGGGTCAGGGGGCGCGGGAGCAGTACTTC
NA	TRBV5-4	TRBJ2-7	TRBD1	CASSLGTGDGEQYF	TGTGCCAGCAGCCTCGGGACAGGGGACGGCGAGCAGTACTTC
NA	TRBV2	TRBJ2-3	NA	CASSEGRSADTQYF	TGTGCCAGCAGTGAGGGACGTAGCGCAGATACGCAGTATTTT
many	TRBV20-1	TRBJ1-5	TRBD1	CSARPSTGGSNQPQHF	TGCAGTGCTAGACCCTCTACAGGGGGCAGCAATCAGCCCCAGCATTTT
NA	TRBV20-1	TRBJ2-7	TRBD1	CSAGLRQGEDEQYF	TGCAGTGCTGGGCTTCGACAGGGGGAGGACGAGCAGTACTTC
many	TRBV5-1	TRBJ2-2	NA	CASRLDGTNTGELFF	TGCGCCAGCAGACTGGACGGAACGAACACCGGGGAGCTGTTTTTT
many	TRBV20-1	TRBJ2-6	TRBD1	CSATGGRQGYSGANVLTF	TGCAGTGCTACCGGTGGAAGACAGGGATACTCTGGGGCCAACGTCCTGACTTTC
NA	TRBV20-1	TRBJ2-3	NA	CSASTDGRLSTDTQYF	TGCAGTGCTAGTACGGACGGCAGGCTTAGCACAGATACGCAGTATTTT
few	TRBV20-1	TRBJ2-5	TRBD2	CSARAGTSFETQYF	TGCAGTGCTAGAGCCGGGACTAGTTTCGAGACCCAGTACTTC
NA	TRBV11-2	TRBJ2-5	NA	CASSLGGGPQETQYF	TGTGCCAGCAGCTTAGGGGGGGGCCCCCAAGAGACCCAGTACTTC
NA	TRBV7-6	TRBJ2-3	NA	CASSVGDTQYF	TGTGCCAGCAGCGTCGGAGATACGCAGTATTTT
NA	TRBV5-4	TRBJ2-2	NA	CASSLEDAGTGELFF	TGTGCCAGCAGCTTGGAAGACGCAGGCACCGGGGAGCTGTTTTTT
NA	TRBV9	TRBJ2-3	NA	CASSHNRNAGSTDTQYF	TGTGCCAGCAGCCACAACCGTAACGCAGGGAGCACAGATACGCAGTATTTT
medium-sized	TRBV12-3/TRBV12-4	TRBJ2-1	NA	CASSSPPGQFF	TGTGCCAGCAGTTCCCCCCCCGGGCAGTTCTTC
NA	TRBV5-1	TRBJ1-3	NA	CASSPLAGNTIYF	TGCGCCAGCAGCCCGCTAGCGGGAAACACCATATATTTT
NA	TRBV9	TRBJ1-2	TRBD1	CASSNTGTGYGYTF	TGTGCCAGCAGCAATACCGGGACAGGCTATGGCTACACCTTC
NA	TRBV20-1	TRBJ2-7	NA	CSARVPGQSGGGATYEQYF	TGCAGTGCTAGAGTGCCGGGACAGTCGGGTGGGGGGGCCACCTACGAGCAGTACTTC